These 29 T cell receptor beta chains were all obtained from the same sample, sequenced in a study of T-cell reconstitution after alpha-beta-depleted transplantation in children. Unique molecular identifiers were used to barcode this TCRbeta library. In TCRdb, the PCR reads were re-called with MiXCR into one record per CDR3 protein. The sample includes some 460,000 distinct CDR3 sequences, around 15% of them seen just once. This specimen consisted of PBMCs, mostly from graft donor cells, obtained 360 days after TCRalphabeta/CD19-depleted stem cell transplant. Receptors were obtained from a boy younger than two who had a stem cell transplant for Wiskott-Aldrich syndrome, so the T cells may come from the graft donor.

This chain uses TRBV4-1 with TRBJ2-1; D is undetermined. V lost 0 bases, J lost 6 bases, and 18 bases lay in between. The CDR3 contains 17 residues. Looked up from germline, CDR1 is MGHRA and CDR2 is YSYEKL. The DNA for the CDR3 is TGCGCCAGCAGCCAAGAACGTTGGAAAGTCGTGAGCAATGAGCAGTTCTTC. This gives the protein CASSQERWKVVSNEQFF.

This chain links TRBV10-3 with TRBJ2-2; 7 bases agree with TRBD1. Unmatched junction bases numbered 3, after V lost 9 bases and J lost 2 bases. In germline, CDR1 is ENHRY, CDR2 SYGVKD. This CDR3 has 13 amino acids. CDR3 sequence reads: CAMRDSNTGELFF. The CDR3 DNA sequence: TGTGCCATGAGGGACAGTAACACCGGGGAGCTGTTTTTT.

This sequence joins TRBV4-1 and TRBJ2-1; a possible D gene is TRBD2 (6 bases). Germline CDR1 reads MGHRA; CDR2 reads YSYEKL. Trimming removed 3 bases at V and 6 bases at J, with 21 bases between. The CDR3 has 17 amino acids. For the CDR3, the DNA is TGCGCCAGCAGCCAGAGAACCGGGACTTCTGGTTCCAATGAGCAGTTCTTC. This sequence encodes CASSQRTGTSGSNEQFF.

This chain links TRBV6-1 with TRBJ2-3; 12 positions match TRBD1. CDR3 size: 15 residues. The germline V gene has CDR1 MNHNS and CDR2 SASEGT. Trimming removed 8 bases from V and 7 bases from J; junction bases left unmatched: 10. CDR3 coding DNA: TGTGCCAGCGGGCCCCTCGGGACAGGGGGCCATACGCAGTATTTT. Its protein is CASGPLGTGGHTQYF.

The chain uses TRBV20-1 and TRBJ1-6; no definite D call. The CDR3 spans 12 residues. Trimming stripped 7 bases from V and 8 bases from J, with 12 bases between. In germline, CDR1 is DFQATT, CDR2 SNEGSKA (reference sequence). CDR3: CSVAVRDSPLHF. The DNA of the CDR3 is TGCAGTGTCGCCGTTAGAGATTCACCCCTCCACTTT.

This clonotype turned up a few times. V is TRBV19 and J is TRBJ2-4; no definite D call. CDR3 size: 14 residues. V was cut by 7 bases and J by 1 base, with 11 bases left in between. Germline loops: CDR1 LNHDA, CDR2 SQIVND (reference sequence). The chain's CDR3 is CASNPGRAKNIQYF. The CDR3 DNA reads as TGTGCCAGTAATCCCGGACGGGCCAAAAACATTCAGTACTTC. Full variable domain (outside the CDR3, taken from reference TRBV19 and TRBJ2-4): DGGITQSPKYLFRKEGQNVTLSCEQNLNHDAMYWYRQDPGQGLRLIYYSQIVNDFQKGDIAEGYSVSREKKESFPLTVTSAQKNPTAFYLCASNPGRAKNIQYFGAGTRLSVL.

This clonotype was seen more than once but under ten times. This chain joins TRBV4-3 and TRBJ2-1, with 13 bases aligning to TRBD2. Germline values: CDR1 LGHNA, CDR2 YSLEER. The CDR3 is made up of 17 amino acids. The junction had 9 bases not matched to a gene; V was cut back by 1 base and J by 9 bases. The CDR3 reads CASSQGLTSGRALEQFF. CDR3 in DNA: TGCGCCAGCAGCCAAGGACTCACTAGCGGGAGGGCCCTTGAGCAGTTCTTC.

This chain connects TRBV25-1 to TRBJ1-4; D may be TRBD1 (5 bases). There are 15 residues in the CDR3. CDR1 and CDR2 from the germline V gene are MGHDK and SYGVNS. V was cut by 3 bases and J by 7 bases, with 15 bases left in between. The CDR3 loop is CASSDIGKGTEKLFF. The CDR3 nucleotides read TGTGCCAGCAGTGATATAGGAAAAGGGACTGAAAAACTGTTTTTT.

Comments on this clonotype: A read error may explain this, as a much larger clone is one base away. V is TRBV7-8 and J is TRBJ2-4, with D perhaps assigned TRBD1 or TRBD2 (5 bases each). V was shortened by 1 base and J by 0 bases, with 13 bases between the two germline ends. This CDR3 spans 17 amino acids. Germline assignment: CDR1 SGHVS and CDR2 FQNEAQ. The CDR3 DNA sequence: TGTGCCAGCAGCTTAGTAGCGACAGTTCCAGCCAAAAACATTCAGTACTTC. Translating it yields CASSLVATVPAKNIQYF. The whole variable domain, remainder taken from reference TRBV7-8 and TRBJ2-4, is GAGVSQSPRYKVAKRGQDVALRCDPISGHVSLFWYQQALGQGPEFLTYFQNEAQLDKSGLPSDRFFAERPEGSVSTLKIQRTQQEDSAVYLCASSLVATVPAKNIQYFGAGTRLSVL.

In this sample, this clonotype turned up a few times. This chain joins TRBV5-4 and TRBJ2-3; D is tentatively TRBD1 or TRBD2 (5 bases each). The CDR3 loop spans 14 amino acids. The germline V gene encodes CDR1 SGHNT and CDR2 YYREEE (reference sequence). The V end lost 3 bases, the J end lost 1 base, and 9 bases lay between the germline ends. The CDR3: CASSSPGRTDTQYF. CDR3 sequence (DNA): TGTGCCAGCAGCTCGCCGGGGCGCACAGATACGCAGTATTTT. Looking up the rest from reference TRBV5-4 and TRBJ2-3 gives the full variable domain: ETGVTQSPTHLIKTRGQQVTLRCSSQSGHNTVSWYQQALGQGPQFIFQYYREEENGRGNFPPRFSGLQFPNYSSELNVNALELDDSALYLCASSSPGRTDTQYFGPGTRLTVL.

This chain uses TRBV5-1 with TRBJ2-1; maybe TRBD1 (5 bases). CDR1 is SGHRS, CDR2 YFSETQ, per germline. CDR3 size: 12 residues. Between the trimmed V and J ends, which lost 4 bases and 8 bases, there was a span of 10 bases. CDR3: CASSITGDEQFF. In DNA form, the CDR3 reads TGCGCCAGCAGCATAACAGGTGATGAGCAGTTCTTC.

The chain is built from TRBV7-2 and TRBJ2-7; 7 nucleotides line up with TRBD2. The CDR3 is 16 amino acids. Trimming took 6 bases from V and 0 from J; bases not matched to a gene: 11. Per germline, CDR1 SGHTA and CDR2 FQGNSA. This CDR3 reads CASRFSGTIPSYEQYF. The CDR3 coding sequence is TGTGCCAGCAGGTTCTCCGGGACTATCCCCTCCTACGAGCAGTACTTC.

This clonotype has only a few counts. The chain has TRBV20-1 and TRBJ2-4; tentatively, D is TRBD1 (6 bases). The CDR3 covers 14 residues. Germline V gives CDR1 DFQATT, CDR2 SNEGSKA (reference sequence). V dropped 3 bases and J dropped 7 bases, with 16 bases sitting between them. CDR3 coding DNA: TGCAGTGCTAGTCAACAGGGTAAAGGGAACATTCAGTACTTC. This encodes CSASQQGKGNIQYF.

V and J are TRBV30 and TRBJ1-1; D call uncertain. The CDR3 is made up of 12 amino acids. V was shortened by 0 bases and J by 1 base, with 3 bases between the two germline ends. CDR1 and CDR2 from the germline V gene are GTSNPN and SVGIG (reference sequence). The CDR3 nucleotides read TGTGCCTGGAGTGTACGGAACACTGAAGCTTTCTTT. The encoded protein is CAWSVRNTEAFF.

The chain employs TRBV10-3 and TRBJ2-7; D is undetermined. CDR1 ENHRY and CDR2 SYGVKD come from the germline V gene. CDR3 length: 15 residues. V lost 3 bases and J 0 bases, leaving 12 bases between the germline ends. The CDR3 bases are TGTGCCATCAGTGACCCCACAGAATACTCCTACGAGCAGTACTTC. Translation: CAISDPTEYSYEQYF.

The gene calls are TRBV3-1 and TRBJ2-7, with D hard to call. V lost 1 base and J 3 bases, leaving 7 bases between the germline ends. The V gene's germline CDR1 is LGHDT and CDR2 YNNKEL (reference sequence). This CDR3 has 13 residues. In DNA form, the CDR3 reads TGTGCCAGCAGCCAAGTGCCGCACTACGAGCAGTACTTC. Protein product: CASSQVPHYEQYF.

This clonotype was observed many times. This chain links TRBV6-5 with TRBJ1-3, with 7 bases fitting TRBD1. This CDR3 is 14 amino acids long. Germline CDR1 MNHEY, CDR2 SVGAGI. V shed 0 bases, J shed 8 bases, and the junction held 4 bases outside the gene matches. CDR3 sequence: CASSYSSGGDTIYF. DNA for the CDR3: TGTGCCAGCAGTTACTCCTCAGGGGGAGACACCATATATTTT.

J is TRBJ2-1 and V is TRBV5-1, with 10 bases aligning to TRBD1. V shed 1 base, J shed 6 bases, and the junction held 7 bases outside the gene matches. Germline V CDR1 and CDR2: SGHRS, YFSETQ. CDR3 length equals 16 residues. DNA for the CDR3: TGCGCCAGCAGCTTGCCGACAGGGGGCAGGAGCAATGAGCAGTTCTTC. This translates into CASSLPTGGRSNEQFF.

This clonotype was detected a few times. The chain joins TRBV4-1 to TRBJ2-1; D gene ambiguous. The CDR3 contains 15 residues. With 5 bases removed from V and 4 bases from J, the gap between germline ends came to 15 bases. The germline V gene encodes CDR1 MGHRA and CDR2 YSYEKL. CDR3 nucleotides: TGCGCCAGCAGCGAATCCTATGCCCTTTACAATGAGCAGTTCTTC. Residues: CASSESYALYNEQFF.

The count of this clonotype is one. The chain links TRBV28 to TRBJ2-5; perhaps D is TRBD1 or TRBD2 (5 bases each). The germline V and J ends were trimmed by 4 bases and 2 bases, with 17 bases remaining between them. CDR1 and CDR2 (germline): MDHEN, SYDVKM. CDR3 size: 16 residues. The CDR3 sequence: CASSSTWGSGQETQYF. As DNA, the CDR3 is TGTGCCAGCAGTTCCACATGGGGGAGTGGGCAAGAGACCCAGTACTTC.

This clonotype was detected only a few times. V and J are TRBV7-9 and TRBJ2-2; D is uncertain. Looked up from germline, CDR1 is SEHNR and CDR2 is FQNEAQ (reference sequence). The length of the CDR3 is 14 residues. The V gene lost 3 bases and the J gene lost 11 bases, with 16 bases spanning the gap. The CDR3: CASSFGIPTGELFF. Written as DNA, the CDR3 is TGTGCCAGCAGCTTTGGGATCCCCACTGGAGAGCTGTTTTTT. Together with reference TRBV7-9 and TRBJ2-2, the CDR3 gives the full variable domain: DTGVSQNPRHKITKRGQNVTFRCDPISEHNRLYWYRQTLGQGPEFLTYFQNEAQLEKSRLLSDRFSAERPKGSFSTLEIQRTEQGDSAMYLCASSFGIPTGELFFGEGSRLTVL.

This chain uses TRBV20-1 with TRBJ2-1; TRBD2 matches 9 bases. Looked up from germline, CDR1 is DFQATT and CDR2 is SNEGSKA (reference sequence). This CDR3 comprises 15 residues. Trimming removed 3 bases from V and 2 bases from J; junction bases left unmatched: 5. DNA for the CDR3: TGCAGTGCTAGCCCTAGCGGGAAAACCTACAATGAGCAGTTCTTC. It translates to CSASPSGKTYNEQFF.

The chain combines TRBV6-2 or TRBV6-3 with TRBJ2-7; 8 bases match TRBD2. V lost 0 bases to trimming and J lost 1 base; unmatched junction nucleotides: 5. The CDR3 spans 16 residues. CDR1 and CDR2 from the germline V gene are MNHEY and SVGEGT. DNA of the CDR3: TGTGCCAGCAGTTACTCAGGAATAGCGGGATCCTACGAGCAGTACTTC. Translation gives CASSYSGIAGSYEQYF.

The rearrangement links TRBV10-2 to TRBJ2-5; D possibly corresponds to TRBD1 (6 bases). CDR1 is WSHSY and CDR2 is SAAADI in the germline V gene. This CDR3 contains 15 residues. V shed 10 bases and J shed 5 bases, with 23 bases lying between them. CDR3 sequence reads: CATLPLQGRSETQYF. CDR3 in DNA: TGCGCCACCCTCCCTTTACAGGGCAGATCTGAGACCCAGTACTTC.

This clonotype was seen a few times. The chain links TRBV7-2 to TRBJ2-6, with a weak D call TRBD1 (5 bases). There are 15 residues in the CDR3. The V end was cut by 4 bases, the J end by 4 bases, with 11 bases between. Germline lookup yields CDR1 SGHTA and CDR2 FQGNSA. The CDR3 region has the DNA TGTGCCAGCAGCTCACGACAGAGGGGGGCCAACGTCCTGACTTTC. Its protein is CASSSRQRGANVLTF. Full variable domain (missing parts from reference TRBV7-2 and TRBJ2-6): GAGVSQSPSNKVTEKGKDVELRCDPISGHTALYWYRQSLGQGLEFLIYFQGNSAPDKSGLPSDRFSAERTGGSVSTLTIQRTQQEDSAVYLCASSSRQRGANVLTFGAGSRLTVL.

Details on this clonotype: A junction boundary mismatches the germline segment, possibly from a read error. In DNA form, the CDR3 reads TGCAGTACTAGAGATGCGGAACGGATCTACGAGCAGTACTTC. This codes for CSTRDAERIYEQYF. The V gene is TRBV20-1, the J gene TRBJ2-7; D may be TRBD2 (5 bases). The CDR3 has 14 residues. Germline CDR1 DFQATT, CDR2 SNEGSKA (reference sequence).

This clonotype was recorded at least ten times. This chain connects TRBV12-3 or TRBV12-4 to TRBJ1-2; the D gene is possibly TRBD1 (5 bases). CDR3 size: 11 residues. The V end lost 3 bases, the J end lost 7 bases, and 6 bases lay between the germline ends. CDR3 coding DNA: TGTGCCAGCAGTTTGGGGGGTGGCTACACCTTC. Translated: CASSLGGGYTF.

The rearrangement joins TRBV18 to TRBJ2-1; D gene ambiguous. Germline loops: CDR1 KGHSH, CDR2 LQKENI. V gave up 1 base and J gave up 6 bases, with 4 bases separating them. The CDR3 totals 12 residues. The CDR3 DNA reads as TGTGCCAGCTCACCACGAGCCAATGAGCAGTTCTTC. This gives the protein CASSPRANEQFF.

This chain joins TRBV20-1 and TRBJ2-1; D is unresolved. V was pared by 5 bases and J by 7 bases, with 18 bases between. Germline CDR1 DFQATT, CDR2 SNEGSKA (reference sequence). This CDR3 comprises 14 residues. The CDR3 spells CSAFPIVGRNEQFF. CDR3 in DNA: TGCAGTGCTTTCCCCATCGTGGGTAGGAATGAGCAGTTCTTC.